This TCR beta chain was found in a study of shared clonotypes between healthy human individuals. Across the whole study: Researchers assigned three CD4 naive, three CD4 memory, two CD8 naive and one CD8 memory plate to each donor. Study-wide results and limits: There were few donors, and this limited the genetic and exposure-history diversity represented. What naive subsets generally showed was a larger estimated richness than memory subsets showed.

Turning to this clone: Its antigen is not identified. Within the sample, other DNA sequences also encode this same CDR3.

Donors comprised only Caucasian adults living in Nashville, Tennessee. Here immunoSEQ multiplex PCR was the method, and the copy in TCRdb shows in-frame clones only, minus some. The sample consists of about 2 million clones, 95% of them appearing once. V was cut by 1 base and J by 3 bases, with 8 bases left in between. The CDR3 totals 15 residues. Germline CDR1 and CDR2: SGHRS and YFSETQ. The receptor was isolated from a man in his late teens or twenties in good health. The chain carries TRBV5-1 and TRBJ1-6; D unclear. Sample: naive CD4+ T cells sorted from blood. Subset denoted: CD45RA+ positively selected. The CDR3 reads CASSLSSSYNSPLHF. DNA of the CDR3: TGCGCCAGCAGCTTGTCGAGCAGCTATAATTCACCCCTCCACTTT.